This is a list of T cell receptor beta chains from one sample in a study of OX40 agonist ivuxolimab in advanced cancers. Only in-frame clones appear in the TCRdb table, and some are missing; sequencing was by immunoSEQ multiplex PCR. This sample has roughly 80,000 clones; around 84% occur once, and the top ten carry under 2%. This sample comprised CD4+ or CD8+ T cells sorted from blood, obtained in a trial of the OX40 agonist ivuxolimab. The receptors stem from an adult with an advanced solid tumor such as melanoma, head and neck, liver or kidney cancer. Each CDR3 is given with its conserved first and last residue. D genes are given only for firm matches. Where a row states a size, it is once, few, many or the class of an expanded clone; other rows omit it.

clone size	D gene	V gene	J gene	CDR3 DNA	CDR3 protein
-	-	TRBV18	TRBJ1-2	TGTGCCAGCTCACCATATAACTATGGCTACACCTTC	CASSPYNYGYTF
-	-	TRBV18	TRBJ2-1	TGTGCCAGCTCACCACCGCTGAATGAGCAGTTCTTC	CASSPPLNEQFF
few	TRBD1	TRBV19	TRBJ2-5	TGTGCCAGTAGTATCGAGGCCAGGGGGTGGGAGACCCAGTACTTC	CASSIEARGWETQYF
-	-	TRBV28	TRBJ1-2	TGTGCCAGCAGTTTAGTTGGGGCCTATGGCTACACCTTC	CASSLVGAYGYTF
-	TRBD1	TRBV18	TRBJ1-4	TGTGCCAGCTCACAGGGGGCAGGCCTAGAAAAACTGTTTTTT	CASSQGAGLEKLFF
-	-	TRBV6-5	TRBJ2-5	TGTGCCAGCAGTTACTCGTGGGGGGAAGAGACCCAGTACTTC	CASSYSWGEETQYF
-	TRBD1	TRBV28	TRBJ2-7	TGTGCCAGCAGCACCCCGGAAAACAGGGGGCCAGGCGAGCAGTACTTC	CASSTPENRGPGEQYF
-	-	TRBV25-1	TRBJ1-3	TGTGCCAGCAGTGAATGGAGCAGGACTTTCTCTGGAAACACCATATATTTT	CASSEWSRTFSGNTIYF
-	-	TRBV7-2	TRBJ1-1	TGTGCCAGCAGCTTCCAGGGACACGGGAACACTGAAGCTTTCTTT	CASSFQGHGNTEAFF
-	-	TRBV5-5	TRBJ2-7	TGTGCCAGCAGCTTCGGGACTGCCCACGAGCAGTACTTC	CASSFGTAHEQYF
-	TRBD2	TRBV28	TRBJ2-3	TGTGCCACGCGGGGGGTATCAGATACGCAGTATTTT	CATRGVSDTQYF
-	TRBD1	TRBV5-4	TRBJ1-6	TGTGCCAGCAGCTTCTTACGACAGGGCGATAATTCACCCCTCCACTTT	CASSFLRQGDNSPLHF
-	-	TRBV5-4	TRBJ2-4	TGTGCCAGCAGCTCGTCAACTTGGGGGACGAGGGACATTCAGTACTTC	CASSSSTWGTRDIQYF
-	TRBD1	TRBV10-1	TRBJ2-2	TGCGCCAGCAGTGAGGGGACAGGGGGTGCCGGGGAGCTGTTTTTT	CASSEGTGGAGELFF
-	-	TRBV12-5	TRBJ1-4	TGTGCCACCTCCCCCCCGGGAGAAAAACTGTTTTTT	CATSPPGEKLFF
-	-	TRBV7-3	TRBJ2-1	TGTGCCAGCAGCTCGCCCTATGGAGAGCAGTTCTTC	CASSSPYGEQFF
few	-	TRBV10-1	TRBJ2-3	TGCGCCAGCGGGCTAGCCGGCAGCCCAGATACGCAGTATTTT	CASGLAGSPDTQYF
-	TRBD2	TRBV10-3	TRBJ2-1	TGTGCCATCAGTGAGCACGAAGGGACCAGCGGGGCCTACAATGAGCAGTTCTTC	CAISEHEGTSGAYNEQFF
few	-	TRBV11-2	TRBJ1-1	TGTGCCAGCAGCTTAGAGTGGGGGGCCCCAGCTTTCTTT	CASSLEWGAPAFF
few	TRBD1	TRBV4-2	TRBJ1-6	TGTGCCAGCAGCCAAGAAACAGGGGGTTCACCCCTCCACTTT	CASSQETGGSPLHF
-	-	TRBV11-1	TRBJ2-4	TGTGCCAGCAGCTTAGGACAGGCTGGGGGCATTCAGTACTTC	CASSLGQAGGIQYF
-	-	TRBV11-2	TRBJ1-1	TGTGCCAGCAGAACCGACAGCGGGGATGTAAACACTGAAGCTTTCTTT	CASRTDSGDVNTEAFF
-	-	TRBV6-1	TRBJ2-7	TGTGCCAGCAGTGAGATAAACTACGAGCAGTACTTC	CASSEINYEQYF
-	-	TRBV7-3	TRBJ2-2	TGTGCCAGCAGCTTAACCCGGGCAGGGGACGGCGGGGAGCTGTTTTTT	CASSLTRAGDGGELFF
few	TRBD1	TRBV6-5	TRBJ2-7	TGTGCCAGCAGTTACCTGGGACAGGGGGTCCACTACGAGCAGTACTTC	CASSYLGQGVHYEQYF
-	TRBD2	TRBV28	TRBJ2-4	TGTGCCAGCAGCACCCATGGCGGGGGGGCAAACATTCAGTACTTC	CASSTHGGGANIQYF
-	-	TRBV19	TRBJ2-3	TGTGCCAGTAGTATAGCCACAGGGAGGACAGATACGCAGTATTTT	CASSIATGRTDTQYF
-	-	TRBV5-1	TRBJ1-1	TGCGCCAGCAGTTCGGGACCGGGCAGTGTCTGGAACACTGAAGCTTTCTTT	CASSSGPGSVWNTEAFF
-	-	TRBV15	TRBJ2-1	TGTGCCACCAGCAGAGAAGGCAGTCACAATGAGCAGTTCTTC	CATSREGSHNEQFF
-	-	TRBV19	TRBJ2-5	TGTGCCAGTAGTACCGGGGGACCGTACCAAGAGACCCAGTACTTC	CASSTGGPYQETQYF
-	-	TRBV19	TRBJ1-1	TGTGCCAGTATTGGGGCACTGAACACTGAAGCTTTCTTT	CASIGALNTEAFF
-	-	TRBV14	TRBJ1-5	TGTGCCAGCAGCCGAGACACCGATAGCAATCAGCCCCAGCATTTT	CASSRDTDSNQPQHF
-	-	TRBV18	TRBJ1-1	TGTGCCAGCTCACCAGCCCCGGGCCGGGCGAACACTGAAGCTTTCTTT	CASSPAPGRANTEAFF
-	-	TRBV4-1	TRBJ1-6	TGCGCCAGCAGCCGCAGGGATCCTAATTCACCCCTCCACTTT	CASSRRDPNSPLHF
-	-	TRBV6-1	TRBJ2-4	TGTGCCAGCAGTGCCGGAGCCAGGCTGGGGCTAGCCAAAAACATTCAGTACTTC	CASSAGARLGLAKNIQYF
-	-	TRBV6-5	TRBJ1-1	TGTGCCAGCAGCCCGACTGTTCCGCGCACTGAAGCTTTCTTT	CASSPTVPRTEAFF
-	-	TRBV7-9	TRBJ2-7	TGTGCCAGCAGCTTAATGCAGTCCCGGGGGGAGCAGTACTTC	CASSLMQSRGEQYF
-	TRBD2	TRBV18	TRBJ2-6	TGTGCCAGCTCACCACCGGGACTAGCGGGGGGGTACCCCGGGGCCAACGTCCTGACTTTC	CASSPPGLAGGYPGANVLTF
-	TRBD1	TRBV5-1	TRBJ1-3	TGCGCCAGCAGCGGGGGGACAGGGCCTACCTCTGGAAACACCATATATTTT	CASSGGTGPTSGNTIYF
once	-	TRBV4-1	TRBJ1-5	TGCGCCAGCAGCCAAGATGCAGGGAGTATAGGCAATCAGCCCCAGCATTTT	CASSQDAGSIGNQPQHF
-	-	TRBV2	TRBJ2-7	TGTGCCAGCAGCCTAACCCCAAGTGTCTACGAGCAGTACTTC	CASSLTPSVYEQYF
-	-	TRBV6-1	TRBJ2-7	TGTGCCAGCAGTGGTGGATGGGGCTACGAGCAGTACTTC	CASSGGWGYEQYF
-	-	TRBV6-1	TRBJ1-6	TGTGCCAGCAGTCAAGAACAGAGACCCCTCCACTTT	CASSQEQRPLHF
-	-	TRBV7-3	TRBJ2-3	TGTGCCAGCAGCTCGCCCGGGGATCCAGATACGCAGTATTTT	CASSSPGDPDTQYF
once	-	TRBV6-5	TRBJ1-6	TGTGCCAGCAGTTATACTGGACAGTTGAATTCACCCCTCCACTTT	CASSYTGQLNSPLHF
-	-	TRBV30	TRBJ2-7	TGTGCCTGGAGTAGGCGGAGATTTCCCTACGAGCAGTACTTC	CAWSRRRFPYEQYF
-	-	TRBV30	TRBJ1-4	TGTGCCTGGAACGGGGGGGCGTTGGATGAAAAACTGTTTTTT	CAWNGGALDEKLFF
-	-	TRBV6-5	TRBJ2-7	TGTGCCAGCAGTTACTCGGGGGGACCCTACGAGCAGTACTTC	CASSYSGGPYEQYF
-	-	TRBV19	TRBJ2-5	TGTGCCAGTAGTAATGCAGGGAGAGAGACCCAGTACTTC	CASSNAGRETQYF
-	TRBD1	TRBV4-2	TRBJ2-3	TGTGCCAGCAGCCTGGGACAGGGCGGGAGCACAGATACGCAGTATTTT	CASSLGQGGSTDTQYF
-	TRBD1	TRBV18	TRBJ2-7	TGTGCCAGCTCACCAGGACAGGGCAGTACCTACGAGCAGTACTTC	CASSPGQGSTYEQYF